Included here is one TCR beta chain sequence, with context. This record comes from a study of memory CD4+ T cells and cytomegalovirus serostatus. Source study methods: After removing out-of-frame reads, approximately 2.2 million distinct TCRbeta sequences remained. Generated by immunoSEQ multiplex PCR, the TCRdb table keeps only in-frame clones and is missing some. V and J calls and clone size are given by that table; D and trimming were obtained from the DNA. The sample has more than 45,000 clones, around 80% seen once. V gave up 4 bases and J gave up 6 bases, with 18 bases separating them. This CDR3 has 15 amino acids. From germline, CDR1 is MGHRA and CDR2 YSYEKL. Single viable CD3+CD4+CD8-CD45RO+ cells were sorted as the memory CD4+ T cells.

This sequence was found in an adult in good health and CMV-seronegative. The material sequenced was memory CD4+ T cells from blood. The chain uses TRBV4-1 and TRBJ1-1; tentative D call: TRBD1 (6 bases). CDR3 loop: CASSRGAGQLAEAFF. CDR3 sequence (DNA): TGCGCCAGCAGCCGCGGAGCTGGACAGTTGGCTGAAGCTTTCTTT.